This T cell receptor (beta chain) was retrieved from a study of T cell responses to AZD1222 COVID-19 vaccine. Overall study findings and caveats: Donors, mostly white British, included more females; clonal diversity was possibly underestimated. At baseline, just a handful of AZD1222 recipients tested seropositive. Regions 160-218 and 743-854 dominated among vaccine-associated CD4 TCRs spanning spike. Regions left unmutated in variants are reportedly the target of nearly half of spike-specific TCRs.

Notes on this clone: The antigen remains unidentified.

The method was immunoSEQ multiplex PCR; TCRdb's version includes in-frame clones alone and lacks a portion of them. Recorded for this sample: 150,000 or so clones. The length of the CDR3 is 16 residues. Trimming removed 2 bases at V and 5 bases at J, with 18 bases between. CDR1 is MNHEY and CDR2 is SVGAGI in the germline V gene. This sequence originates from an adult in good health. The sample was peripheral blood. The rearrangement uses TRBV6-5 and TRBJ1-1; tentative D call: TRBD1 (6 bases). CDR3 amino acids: CASSYRDTGVVTEAFF. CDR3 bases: TGTGCCAGCAGTTACCGGGACACGGGGGTGGTAACTGAAGCTTTCTTT.